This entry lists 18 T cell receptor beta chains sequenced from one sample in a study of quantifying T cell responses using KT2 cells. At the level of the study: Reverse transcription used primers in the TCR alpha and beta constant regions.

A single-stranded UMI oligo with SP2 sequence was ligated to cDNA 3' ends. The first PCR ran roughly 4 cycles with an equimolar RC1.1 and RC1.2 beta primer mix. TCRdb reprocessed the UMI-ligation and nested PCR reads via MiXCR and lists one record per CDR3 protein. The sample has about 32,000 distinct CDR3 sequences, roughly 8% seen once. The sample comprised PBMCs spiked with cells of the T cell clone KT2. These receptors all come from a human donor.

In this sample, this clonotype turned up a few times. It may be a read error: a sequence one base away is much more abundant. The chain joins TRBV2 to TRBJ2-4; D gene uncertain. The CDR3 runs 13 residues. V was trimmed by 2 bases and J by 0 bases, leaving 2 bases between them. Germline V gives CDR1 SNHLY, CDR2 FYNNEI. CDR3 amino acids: CASSELAKNIQYF. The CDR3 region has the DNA TGTGCCAGCAGTGAACTAGCCAAAAACATTCAGTACTTC.

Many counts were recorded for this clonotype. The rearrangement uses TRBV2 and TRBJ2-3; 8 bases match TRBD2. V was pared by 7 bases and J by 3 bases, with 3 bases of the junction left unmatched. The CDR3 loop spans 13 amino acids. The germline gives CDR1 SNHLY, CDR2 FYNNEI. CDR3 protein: CASTGGTTDTQYF. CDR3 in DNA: TGTGCCAGCACGGGGGGGACGACAGATACGCAGTATTTT. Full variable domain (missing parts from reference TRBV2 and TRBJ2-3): EPEVTQTPSHQVTQMGQEVILRCVPISNHLYFYWYRQILGQKVEFLVSFYNNEISEKSEIFDDQFSVERPDGSNFTLKIRSTKLEDSAMYFCASTGGTTDTQYFGPGTRLTVL.

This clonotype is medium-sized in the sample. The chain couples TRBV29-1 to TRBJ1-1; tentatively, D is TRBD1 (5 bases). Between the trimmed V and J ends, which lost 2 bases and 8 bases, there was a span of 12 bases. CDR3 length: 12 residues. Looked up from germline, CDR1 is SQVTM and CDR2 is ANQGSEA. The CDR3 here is CSVERAYREAFF. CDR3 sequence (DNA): TGCAGCGTTGAACGCGCCTACAGGGAAGCTTTCTTT.

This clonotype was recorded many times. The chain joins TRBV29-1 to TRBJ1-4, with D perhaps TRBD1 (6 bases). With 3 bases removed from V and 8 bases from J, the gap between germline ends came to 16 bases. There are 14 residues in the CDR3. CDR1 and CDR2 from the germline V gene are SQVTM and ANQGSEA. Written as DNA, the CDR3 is TGCAGCGTTGATTCTGACAGGATTGGGGAAAAACTGTTTTTT. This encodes CSVDSDRIGEKLFF.

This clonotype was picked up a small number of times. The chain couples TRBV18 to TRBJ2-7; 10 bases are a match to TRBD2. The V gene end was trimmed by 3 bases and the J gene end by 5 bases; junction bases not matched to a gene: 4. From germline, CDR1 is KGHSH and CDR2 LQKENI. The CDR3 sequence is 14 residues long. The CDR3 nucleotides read TGTGCCAGCTCACCTGGAGCGGGAGGGCACGAGCAGTACTTC. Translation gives CASSPGAGGHEQYF.

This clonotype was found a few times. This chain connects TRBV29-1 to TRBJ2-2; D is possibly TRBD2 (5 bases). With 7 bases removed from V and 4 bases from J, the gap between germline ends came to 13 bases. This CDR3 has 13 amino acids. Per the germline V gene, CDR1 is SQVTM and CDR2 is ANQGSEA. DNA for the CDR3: TGCAGCGCCTCGTTAGCGTCCACCGGGGAGCTGTTTTTT. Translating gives CSASLASTGELFF.

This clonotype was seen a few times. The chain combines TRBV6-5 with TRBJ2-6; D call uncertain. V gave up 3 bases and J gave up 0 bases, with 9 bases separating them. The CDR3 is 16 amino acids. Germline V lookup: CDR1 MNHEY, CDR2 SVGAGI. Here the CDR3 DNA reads TGTGCCAGCAGTTATAAGGTTATCTCTGGGGCCAACGTCCTGACTTTC. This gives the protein CASSYKVISGANVLTF.

CDR3: CSAGTGYEETQYF. As DNA, the CDR3 is TGCAGCGCCGGGACAGGCTATGAAGAGACCCAGTACTTC. This chain connects TRBV20-1 to TRBJ2-5, with 8 bases aligning to TRBD1. Germline V gene lookup returns CDR1 DFQATT and CDR2 SNEGSKA (reference sequence). This CDR3 spans 13 amino acids.

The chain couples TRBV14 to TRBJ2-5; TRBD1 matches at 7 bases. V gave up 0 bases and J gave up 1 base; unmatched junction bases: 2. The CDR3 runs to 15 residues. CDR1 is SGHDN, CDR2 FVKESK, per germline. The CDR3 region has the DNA TGTGCCAGCAGCCAAGACCGGGACAGCCAAGAGACCCAGTACTTC. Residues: CASSQDRDSQETQYF.

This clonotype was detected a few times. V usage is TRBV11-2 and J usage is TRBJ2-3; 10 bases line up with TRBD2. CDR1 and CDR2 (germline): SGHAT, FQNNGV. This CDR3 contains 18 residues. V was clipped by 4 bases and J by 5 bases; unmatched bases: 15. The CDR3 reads CASSSLIVASGGIDTQYF. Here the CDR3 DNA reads TGTGCCAGCAGCTCCCTTATTGTCGCTAGCGGGGGTATAGATACGCAGTATTTT.

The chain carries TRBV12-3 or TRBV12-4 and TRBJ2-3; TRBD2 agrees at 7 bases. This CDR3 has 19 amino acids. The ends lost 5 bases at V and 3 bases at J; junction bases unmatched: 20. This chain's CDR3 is CASSPIYFGRGSSTDTQYF. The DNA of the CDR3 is TGTGCCAGCAGTCCCATCTATTTTGGGCGGGGGAGCTCAACAGATACGCAGTATTTT.

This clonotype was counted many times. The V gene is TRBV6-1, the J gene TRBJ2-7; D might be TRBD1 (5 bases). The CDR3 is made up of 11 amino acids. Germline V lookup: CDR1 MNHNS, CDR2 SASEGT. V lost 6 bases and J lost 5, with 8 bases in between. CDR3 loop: CASSRRDEQYF. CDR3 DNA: TGTGCCAGCAGCCGCAGGGACGAGCAGTACTTC.

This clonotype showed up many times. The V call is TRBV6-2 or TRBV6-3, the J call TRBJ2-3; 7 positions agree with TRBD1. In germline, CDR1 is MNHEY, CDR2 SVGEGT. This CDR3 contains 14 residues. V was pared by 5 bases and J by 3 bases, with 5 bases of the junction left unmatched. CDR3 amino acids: CASSPGQETDTQYF. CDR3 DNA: TGTGCCAGCAGTCCAGGACAGGAGACAGATACGCAGTATTTT.

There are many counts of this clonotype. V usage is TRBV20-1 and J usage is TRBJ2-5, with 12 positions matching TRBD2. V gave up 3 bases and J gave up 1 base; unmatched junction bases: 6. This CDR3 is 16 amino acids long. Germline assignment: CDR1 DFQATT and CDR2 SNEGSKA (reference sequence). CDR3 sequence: CSASLLAGGLQETQYF. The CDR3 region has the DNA TGCAGTGCTAGTCTCCTAGCGGGAGGGCTCCAAGAGACCCAGTACTTC.

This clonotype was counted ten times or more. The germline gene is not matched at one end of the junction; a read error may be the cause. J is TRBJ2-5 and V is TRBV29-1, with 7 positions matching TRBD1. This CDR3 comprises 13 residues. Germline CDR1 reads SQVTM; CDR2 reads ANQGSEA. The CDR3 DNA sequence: TGCAGCGTTGAAAGGGGGCCCCAAGGGACCCAGTACTTC. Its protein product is CSVERGPQGTQYF.

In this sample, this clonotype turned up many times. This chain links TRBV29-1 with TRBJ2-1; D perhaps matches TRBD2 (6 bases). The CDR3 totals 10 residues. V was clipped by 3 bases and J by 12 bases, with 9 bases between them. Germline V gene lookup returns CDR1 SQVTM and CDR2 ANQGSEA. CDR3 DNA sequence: TGCAGCGTTGAGGCGGGATCGCAGTTCTTC. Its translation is CSVEAGSQFF.

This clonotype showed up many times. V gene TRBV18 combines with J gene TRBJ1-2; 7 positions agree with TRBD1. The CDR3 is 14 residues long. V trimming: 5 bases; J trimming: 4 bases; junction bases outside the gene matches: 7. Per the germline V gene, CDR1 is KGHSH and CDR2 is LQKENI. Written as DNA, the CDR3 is TGTGCCAGCTCAGGGACAGATCTCGGCTATGGCTACACCTTC. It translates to CASSGTDLGYGYTF.

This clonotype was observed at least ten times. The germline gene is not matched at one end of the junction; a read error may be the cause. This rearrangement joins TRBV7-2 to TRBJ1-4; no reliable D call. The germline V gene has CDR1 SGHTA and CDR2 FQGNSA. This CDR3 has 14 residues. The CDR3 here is CASTLGGNNEKLFF. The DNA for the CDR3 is TGTGCCAGCACCTTAGGTGGGAATAATGAAAAACTGTTTTTT.